This T cell receptor beta chain appears in the sequencing data of a study of neurological immune-mediated disorders. The cDNA was synthesized by means of template-switch 5'RACE, which was carried out with 10-nucleotide random UMIs. TCRdb fed the 5' RACE reads into MiXCR, producing one record per CDR3 protein. Among 50,000 to 80,000 distinct CDR3 sequences listed, 3.4% were seen once. Study-wide results and limits: Multiple sclerosis was found to have the least TCR clonal expansion, below healthy controls, and HTLV-1-associated myelopathy the most.

This clonotype was counted at least ten times. The target antigen is unknown. This receptor was taken from a man aged 40-49 years with multiple sclerosis. The material sequenced was PBMCs.

As DNA, the CDR3 is TGTGCCAGCAGTTTCGGGACAGTATTCGCCTACAATGAGCAGTTCTTC. Translating it yields CASSFGTVFAYNEQFF. This chain connects TRBV6-2 or TRBV6-3 to TRBJ2-1; 7 bases fit TRBD1. Germline V gives CDR1 MNHEY, CDR2 SVGEGT. This CDR3 is 16 amino acids long. With V trimmed by 4 bases and J by 2 bases, 8 bases remained unmatched.